This TCR beta chain was recovered during a study of OX40 agonist ivuxolimab in advanced cancers. Trimming removed 6 bases from V and 0 bases from J, with 12 bases in between. This CDR3 has 14 residues. Germline CDR1 reads MNHEY; CDR2 reads SVGAGI. The data were produced by immunoSEQ multiplex PCR, yet TCRdb's version contains in-frame clones alone and is incomplete. The sample shows over 70,000 clones, over 80% of them seen only once. The origin of this receptor is an adult with an advanced solid tumor such as melanoma, head and neck, liver or kidney cancer. The sequences come from CD4+ or CD8+ T cells sorted from blood, collected in a trial of the OX40 agonist ivuxolimab. This chain uses TRBV6-5 with TRBJ2-7; D is perhaps TRBD1 (5 bases). Here the CDR3 reads CASSQGVSSYEQYF. The CDR3, as DNA: TGTGCCAGCAGCCAGGGTGTCAGCTCCTACGAGCAGTACTTC.